Listed below are T cell receptor beta chains from one sample, sequenced in a study of blood T cell repertoires in COVID-19. Clones were sequenced by immunoSEQ multiplex PCR, and TCRdb holds only the in-frame ones, with some missing. The table lists over 70,000 clones, less than 85% of them singletons. The specimen was peripheral blood. The receptors stem from a man in his sixties or seventies with acute or convalescent COVID-19. The conserved cysteine and the conserved F or W are not part of the CDR3 here.

J gene,V gene,CDR3 protein
TRBJ2-7,TRBV6-4,ASSGDSPYEQY
TRBJ2-2,TRBV14,ASSPWSSGNTGELF
TRBJ2-6,TRBV6-1,ASSGTGYASSGANVLT
TRBJ2-7,TRBV7-2,ASSAGTGRYEQY
TRBJ2-1,TRBV11-2,ASSFARTGEHEQF
TRBJ2-2,TRBV7-9,ASTGSPEGAVGELF
TRBJ2-1,TRBV28,ASSLYLQSRGPYNEQF
TRBJ1-6,TRBV7-3,ASSFSEGSPLH
TRBJ1-5,TRBV2,ASSEDRGQPQH
TRBJ1-2,TRBV18,ASSTRRLDINYGYT
TRBJ1-5,TRBV28,ASSLSGNQPQH
TRBJ2-7,TRBV7-6,ASSLGQNSYEQY
TRBJ2-3,TRBV21-1,ASSTNLTSGTDTQY
TRBJ1-5,TRBV18,ASSRERNQPQH
TRBJ2-5,TRBV7-2,ASSSLAIGETQY
TRBJ1-5,TRBV6-5,ASSPRAGIGQPQH
TRBJ1-2,TRBV28,ASSSQGIGNYGYT
TRBJ1-2,TRBV6-5,ASGTDYGYT
TRBJ1-2,TRBV5-6,ASSQEDSGVN
TRBJ1-5,TRBV19,ASSTQGSYSNQPQH
TRBJ2-3,TRBV6-5,ASSTNTDTQY
TRBJ2-3,TRBV7-3,ASSPPSTDTQY
TRBJ1-1,TRBV6-5,ASSTGNEYTEAF
TRBJ1-5,TRBV28,ASSLVGQPQH
TRBJ1-4,TRBV7-9,ASSLATENEKLF
TRBJ2-5,TRBV7-3,ASSYRQGGTQY
TRBJ2-5,TRBV5-1,ASSLEGRTSGSETQY
TRBJ2-2,TRBV11-3,ASSLEGGVGTGELF
TRBJ1-1,TRBV6-5,ASSPGQGVNTEAF
TRBJ2-5,TRBV7-2,ASSSPGTSGGRGETQY
TRBJ1-1,TRBV9,ASSVDSDEAF
TRBJ2-1,TRBV18,ASSPPQGALDNEQF
TRBJ1-5,TRBV19,ASSIAGGAQPQH
TRBJ1-5,TRBV27,ASSPNSNQPQH
TRBJ1-4,TRBV28,ASTPSARDEKLF
TRBJ2-7,TRBV9,ASSPSGTSGSYEQY
TRBJ2-5,TRBV4-1,ASSQGTLYQETQY
TRBJ2-1,TRBV12-5,ASGLVSYYNEQF
TRBJ2-5,TRBV21-1,ATIATFQGQSQETQY
TRBJ1-1,TRBV5-1,ASSFGLHRGKNEAF
TRBJ2-3,TRBV30,GAGDTQY
TRBJ2-7,TRBV4-2,ASSQLAQGITYEQY
TRBJ2-5,TRBV15,ATSRGQSQETQY
TRBJ2-3,TRBV5-1,ASSLGDRTDTQY
TRBJ2-3,TRBV24-1,ATKGGSTDTQY
TRBJ1-2,TRBV12-3/TRBV12-4,ASAGGGIYGYT
TRBJ2-2,TRBV19,ASSNKGQGAGELF
TRBJ2-1,TRBV6-5,ASSSKPGQGGNEQF
TRBJ2-2,TRBV12-3/TRBV12-4,ASSSGVGELF
TRBJ1-2,TRBV19,ASSTDNLGGANYGYT
TRBJ1-6,TRBV2,ASSEGQGSPLH
TRBJ1-1,TRBV6-5,ASILQGDFSEAF
TRBJ2-2,TRBV19,ASSTQEGAGELF
TRBJ1-2,TRBV3-1/TRBV3-2,ASSQAGGNGYT
TRBJ1-2,TRBV7-8,ASSQDTNRVA
TRBJ2-2,TRBV28,ASSSQPGQGASTGELF
TRBJ1-2,TRBV19,ASSPFYRGPEYGYT
TRBJ1-5,TRBV6-5,ASTRGQDNQPQH
TRBJ1-2,TRBV18,ASSPPGQGGTYGYT